Given below is one TCR beta chain in context. Its antigen specificity is not known. Nothing much larger sits one base from this clone, and base qualities are not available. The data were obtained in a study of CD4 T cell repertoires and nickel (TCRdb year 2020). V sheds 5 bases and J sheds 5 bases, leaving 13 bases between their ends. Inclusive of the bounding cysteine and phenylalanine, the CDR3 is 12 residues long. Only the CDR3 portion is preserved as DNA: 36 bases, with reading frame beginning at the first base. Via the germline V gene (reference sequence), CDR1 is GTSNPN and CDR2 SVGIG. Receptor libraries were prepared by RT-PCR. TCRdb names Illumina MiSeq as the instrument used. The public reads were reprocessed in TCRdb via fastp at Q25 and MiXCR, keeping in-frame beta chains. All rows with the same CDR3 protein become a single entry with the most common DNA and genes. For this sample there are 260 or so distinct CDR3 sequences; 55% to 75% appear just once. The top ten constitute roughly 46% of the sample.

Sequencing was performed on CD4+ T cells from blood, not recorded whether cultured. The sequence joins TRBV30 to TRBJ2-7; TRBD2 is a possible D gene, resting on 6 matching bases. The sequence came from a human donor in a nickel allergy study, with or without nickel allergy (not recorded which). It is not recorded whether this sample comes from one donor or several. The nucleotide sequence reads as follows: TGTGCCTGGGGAGGGCAGTACCACGAGCAGTACTTC. This gives the protein CAWGGQYHEQYF. With the portions outside the CDR3 filled from the reference TRBV30 and TRBJ2-7 genes, the complete variable region becomes SQTIHQWPATLVQPVGSPLSLECTVEGTSNPNLYWYRQAAGRGLQLLFYSVGIGQISSEVPQNLSASRPQDRQFILSSKKLLLSDSGFYLCAWGGQYHEQYFGPGTRLTVT.